One sample yielded the 11 T cell receptor beta chains listed below, sequenced in a study of cytomegalovirus exposure and HLA in healthy donors. Both 60 Vbeta primers and 13 Jbeta primers went into the PCR. Profiling relied on immunoSEQ multiplex PCR, and the TCRdb table lists in-frame clones only, not all of them. The sample holds 100,000 to 150,000 clones, 81% seen once. Sequenced: PBMCs. The receptor source for this set is a young man in good health and CMV-seropositive.

The J gene is TRBJ2-3, the V gene TRBV15; tentatively, D is TRBD2 (5 bases). V shed 1 base and J shed 6 bases, with 8 bases lying between them. Per the germline V gene, CDR1 is LNHNV and CDR2 is YYDKDF (reference sequence). The CDR3 contains 13 residues. CDR3 coding DNA: TGTGCCACCAGCAGAGTTGGCGGGGATACGCAGTATTTT. Protein product: CATSRVGGDTQYF.

This rearrangement joins TRBV7-9 to TRBJ1-4, with 8 bases fitting TRBD1. V gave up 4 bases and J gave up 6 bases; unmatched junction bases: 4. The germline V gene encodes CDR1 SEHNR and CDR2 FQNEAQ (reference sequence). The CDR3 runs 14 residues. The CDR3 DNA is TGTGCCAGCAGCTCCGGACAGGGTGATGAAAAACTGTTTTTT. Protein product: CASSSGQGDEKLFF.

In its sample, this clone was seen a few times. The rearrangement uses TRBV4-1 and TRBJ1-2; 7 nucleotides align to TRBD1. CDR3 length: 16 residues. Trimming cost V 2 bases and J 3 bases; bases outside gene matches: 9. In germline, CDR1 is MGHRA, CDR2 YSYEKL. CDR3 protein: CASSQLNDRAYYGYTF. The CDR3 bases are TGCGCCAGCAGCCAACTAAACGACAGGGCCTACTATGGCTACACCTTC.

This rearrangement joins TRBV6-6 to TRBJ2-7, with TRBD2 matching over 7 bases. Germline trimming cut 2 bases from V and 7 bases from J; bases unmatched to any gene: 5. This CDR3 region has 13 residues. The V gene's germline CDR1 is MNHNY and CDR2 SVGAGI (reference sequence). The CDR3 sequence: CASSYQVGGEQYF. CDR3 DNA: TGTGCCAGCAGTTACCAGGTCGGGGGGGAGCAGTACTTC.

The rearrangement joins TRBV7-8 to TRBJ2-7, with TRBD1 identical over 7 bases. The CDR3 loop spans 12 amino acids. Trimming at V came to 5 bases and at J to 4 bases, leaving 2 bases not matched to a gene. Per the germline V gene, CDR1 is SGHVS and CDR2 is FQNEAQ. CDR3 residues: CASSQQGYEQYF. The DNA for the CDR3 is TGTGCCAGCAGCCAACAGGGGTACGAGCAGTACTTC.

V usage is TRBV21-1 and J usage is TRBJ1-2; TRBD1 is the table's D call and was not checked against the DNA. TRBV21-1 is a recognized pseudogene. The CDR3 extends over 16 amino acids. CDR3 residues: CASNALGTGANYGYTF. DNA for the CDR3: TGTGCCAGCAACGCACTTGGGACAGGGGCAAACTATGGCTACACCTTC.

This clone has only a few counts. The chain carries TRBV19 and TRBJ1-1; D is unresolved. The CDR3 covers 13 residues. Germline V CDR1 and CDR2: LNHDA, SQIVND (reference sequence). The germline V and J ends were trimmed by 0 bases and 6 bases, with 8 bases remaining between them. Written as DNA, the CDR3 is TGTGCCAGTAGTATAGATGGCAAATCTGAAGCTTTCTTT. Translating gives CASSIDGKSEAFF. The full variable domain, its missing parts supplied by reference TRBV19 and TRBJ1-1, is DGGITQSPKYLFRKEGQNVTLSCEQNLNHDAMYWYRQDPGQGLRLIYYSQIVNDFQKGDIAEGYSVSREKKESFPLTVTSAQKNPTAFYLCASSIDGKSEAFFGQGTRLTVV.

The chain has TRBV18 and TRBJ2-7; 10 bases are a match to TRBD2. Per germline, CDR1 KGHSH and CDR2 LQKENI. V shed 3 bases, J shed 6 bases, and the junction held 5 bases outside the gene matches. CDR3 length: 14 amino acids. CDR3 in DNA: TGTGCCAGCTCACCGGGACTAGCGAGGGGCGAGCAGTACTTC. Protein product: CASSPGLARGEQYF.

The chain joins TRBV9 to TRBJ1-2; TRBD1 agrees at 8 bases. Trimming took 4 bases from V and 3 from J; bases not matched to a gene: 11. The CDR3 is 16 amino acids. From germline, CDR1 is SGDLS and CDR2 YYNGEE. The CDR3 nucleotides read TGTGCCAGCAGCCAGACAGGGGAGGGCTTGTACTATGGCTACACCTTC. Encoded protein: CASSQTGEGLYYGYTF.

J is TRBJ1-1 and V is TRBV5-1; weak D call: TRBD1 (5 bases). Germline CDR1 and CDR2: SGHRS and YFSETQ. V was clipped by 4 bases and J by 3 bases, with 16 bases between them. The CDR3 totals 15 residues. The CDR3 sequence is CASSPGVQGYTEAFF. The CDR3 DNA sequence: TGCGCCAGCAGCCCGGGGGTCCAGGGTTACACTGAAGCTTTCTTT.

The rearrangement joins TRBV11-2 to TRBJ2-7, with a weak D call TRBD2 (5 bases). Germline CDR1 reads SGHAT; CDR2 reads FQNNGV. Trimming took 2 bases from V and 4 from J, leaving 15 bases between them. This CDR3 is 15 amino acids long. CDR3 protein: CASSLRTGLVYEQYF. The DNA for the CDR3 is TGTGCCAGCAGCTTACGGACCGGACTTGTTTACGAGCAGTACTTC.